The next 26 T cell receptor beta chains were all read from a single sample in a study of CD8 T cells in ankylosing spondylitis. MiXCR, run by TCRdb on the 5' RACE reads, gives a single entry per CDR3 protein. The sample contains 250,000 to 350,000 distinct CDR3 sequences, around 20% of which appear only once. The sequencing sample was made of blood, either unsorted or a sorted T cell fraction (not recorded which). Every receptor here comes from a male donor with ankylosing spondylitis or in good health (not recorded which).

CDR3 loop: CASSLADRGPTEAFF. Here the CDR3 DNA reads TGCGCCAGCAGCTTGGCGGACAGGGGGCCCACTGAAGCTTTCTTT. The chain joins TRBV5-1 to TRBJ1-1; 11 bases fit TRBD1. Germline V gene lookup returns CDR1 SGHRS and CDR2 YFSETQ. The CDR3 loop spans 15 amino acids. J was trimmed by 4 bases and V by 0 bases; bases with no gene match: 2.

At least ten counts were recorded for this clonotype. The chain links TRBV6-5 to TRBJ1-2; 7 bases match TRBD1. Per the germline V gene, CDR1 is MNHEY and CDR2 is SVGAGI. The CDR3 totals 17 residues. Trimming removed 2 bases from V and 0 bases from J; junction bases left unmatched: 9. CDR3 nucleotide sequence: TGTGCCAGCAGTTACCTACGGACAGGCGGAGCTAACTATGGCTACACCTTC. It yields the protein CASSYLRTGGANYGYTF.

V gene TRBV7-3 combines with J gene TRBJ2-2; possible D gene TRBD1, 5 bases. The CDR3 consists of 13 residues. The germline V gene has CDR1 SGHTA and CDR2 FQGTGA. V gave up 5 bases and J gave up 7 bases, with 11 bases separating them. The CDR3 coding sequence is TGTGCCAGCAGCCCCGGACAAGACGGGGAGCTGTTTTTT. It codes for CASSPGQDGELFF.

In this sample, this clonotype turned up a few times. The V gene is TRBV7-9, the J gene TRBJ1-2; D might be TRBD1 (5 bases). Between the trimmed V and J ends, which lost 1 base and 5 bases, there was a span of 17 bases. There are 16 residues in the CDR3. Germline V CDR1 and CDR2: SEHNR, FQNEAQ (reference sequence). The CDR3 region has the DNA TGTGCCAGCAGCTTAGACGCGGGACGGATCCCATATGGCTACACCTTC. Protein product: CASSLDAGRIPYGYTF.

This clonotype came up many times. The CDR3 bases are TGTGCCAGCAGTGAAATCCAGGGGGCCCCAGAGCAGTACGTC. This encodes CASSEIQGAPEQYV. The rearrangement uses TRBV2 and TRBJ2-7; the match to TRBD1 covers 8 bases. The germline CDR1 and CDR2 sequences are SNHLY and FYNNEI. The CDR3 is 14 amino acids. Trimming removed 2 bases from V and 7 bases from J; junction bases left unmatched: 7.

The table lists this clonotype with many counts. The rearrangement joins TRBV5-1 to TRBJ2-1, with D possibly being TRBD1 (5 bases). Germline CDR1 SGHRS, CDR2 YFSETQ. The CDR3 contains 15 residues. V shed 4 bases and J shed 2 bases, with 13 bases lying between them. The CDR3 is CASSRRGHPYNEQFF. The CDR3 coding sequence is TGCGCCAGCAGCCGGCGTGGACACCCCTACAATGAGCAGTTCTTC.

Only a few counts were recorded for this clonotype. J is TRBJ2-2 and V is TRBV4-1; TRBD2 aligns across 9 bases. With 4 bases clipped from V and 1 base from J, the junction kept 1 base outside the gene matches. This CDR3 region has 15 residues. The V gene's germline CDR1 is MGHRA and CDR2 YSYEKL. The CDR3 coding sequence is TGCGCCAGCAGCCGACTAGCGGAGAACACCGGGGAGCTGTTTTTT. Encoded protein: CASSRLAENTGELFF.

The rearrangement uses TRBV28 and TRBJ2-5, with 10 nucleotides matching TRBD1. The trim removed 6 bases at V and 5 bases at J, leaving 6 bases unmatched. The V gene's germline CDR1 is MDHEN and CDR2 SYDVKM. The CDR3 is 14 residues long. The chain's CDR3 is CASRTGTGVETQYF. CDR3 DNA: TGTGCCAGCAGAACCGGGACAGGGGTCGAGACCCAGTACTTC. Full variable domain (remainder filled in from reference TRBV28 and TRBJ2-5): DVKVTQSSRYLVKRTGEKVFLECVQDMDHENMFWYRQDPGLGLRLIYFSYDVKMKEKGDIPEGYSVSREKKERFSLILESASTNQTSMYLCASRTGTGVETQYFGPGTRLLVL.

The gene calls are TRBV20-1 and TRBJ2-2, with 8 bases fitting TRBD2. Germline V gene lookup returns CDR1 DFQATT and CDR2 SNEGSKA (reference sequence). The CDR3 runs 16 residues. The V segment lost 6 bases and the J segment 0 bases; nucleotides outside the gene matches: 9. The CDR3 here is CSANLASGSNTGELFF. CDR3 DNA sequence: TGCAGTGCCAACCTGGCTAGCGGGTCGAACACCGGGGAGCTGTTTTTT.

The rearrangement uses TRBV5-6 and TRBJ2-1; 9 nucleotides line up with TRBD1. Germline trimming cut 2 bases from V and 5 bases from J; bases unmatched to any gene: 2. This CDR3 has 14 amino acids. CDR1 is SGHDT and CDR2 is YYEEEE in the germline V gene. This CDR3 is CASSFGTGNNEQFF. Written as DNA, the CDR3 is TGTGCCAGCAGCTTCGGGACAGGGAACAATGAGCAGTTCTTC. Full variable domain (rest looked up from reference TRBV5-6 and TRBJ2-1): DAGVTQSPTHLIKTRGQQVTLRCSPKSGHDTVSWYQQALGQGPQFIFQYYEEEERQRGNFPDRFSGHQFPNYSSELNVNALLLGDSALYLCASSFGTGNNEQFFGPGTRLTVL.

In regard to this clonotype: A much larger clone sits a single nucleotide away, making a read error possible. The J gene is TRBJ2-3, the V gene TRBV9; no clear D. Germline assignment: CDR1 SGDLS and CDR2 YYNGEE. V was shortened by 3 bases and J by 5 bases, with 16 bases between the two germline ends. The CDR3 runs to 15 residues. The CDR3 sequence: CASSALATNGDTQYF. In nucleotides, the CDR3 is TGTGCCAGCAGCGCCTTAGCCACCAATGGAGATACGCAGTATTTT.

This clonotype was seen only a few times. The V and J genes are TRBV6-6 and TRBJ1-5; D is undetermined. Per the germline V gene, CDR1 is MNHNY and CDR2 is SVGAGI (reference sequence). The germline V and J ends were trimmed by 2 bases and 6 bases, with 8 bases remaining between them. The length of the CDR3 is 13 residues. CDR3 sequence reads: CASSYQQLQPQHF. The CDR3 DNA sequence: TGTGCCAGCAGTTACCAACAGCTTCAGCCCCAGCATTTT.

The chain uses TRBV29-1 and TRBJ1-4; the D gene is possibly TRBD1 (6 bases). The CDR3 has 14 residues. Germline values: CDR1 SQVTM, CDR2 ANQGSEA. With 4 bases removed from V and 2 bases from J, the gap between germline ends came to 11 bases. The CDR3 loop reads CSVGGGSTNEKLFF. As DNA, the CDR3 is TGCAGCGTTGGAGGGGGGTCCACTAATGAAAAACTGTTTTTT.

The rearrangement links TRBV7-2 to TRBJ1-5; D is unclear. Looked up from germline, CDR1 is SGHTA and CDR2 is FQGNSA. Between the trimmed V and J ends, which lost 4 bases and 4 bases, there was a span of 14 bases. CDR3 length equals 15 residues. Here the CDR3 reads CASSSRTERNQPQHF. For the CDR3, the DNA is TGTGCCAGCAGCTCTCGGACCGAGCGGAATCAGCCCCAGCATTTT.

The chain joins TRBV30 to TRBJ1-5; 10 bases line up with TRBD1. Losses at the gene ends were 0 bases for V and 7 bases for J; bases not matched to a gene: 6. The CDR3 runs to 15 residues. From germline, CDR1 is GTSNPN and CDR2 SVGIG (reference sequence). The CDR3 DNA reads as TGTGCCTGGAGTGTACATCGGACAGGGGGACAGCCCCAGCATTTT. Its protein is CAWSVHRTGGQPQHF.

CDR3 DNA: TGTGCCAGCAGTAGAAAGGGACTAGCGTTAAGCGGGGAGCTGTTTTTT. Residues: CASSRKGLALSGELFF. The chain has TRBV12-3 or TRBV12-4 and TRBJ2-2; 10 bases are a match to TRBD2. This CDR3 spans 16 amino acids. With V trimmed by 5 bases and J by 7 bases, 10 bases remained unmatched.

This clonotype turned up a few times. This chain links TRBV12-3 or TRBV12-4 with TRBJ2-2; 10 bases align to TRBD1. V shed 6 bases, J shed 7 bases, and the junction held 8 bases outside the gene matches. There are 15 residues in the CDR3. The CDR3 bases are TGTGCCAGCAGAGAAAGACAGGGGGCGTTCGGGGAGCTGTTTTTT. Residues: CASRERQGAFGELFF.

This clonotype was seen only a few times. The V and J genes are TRBV5-1 and TRBJ2-3; 7 nucleotides align to TRBD1. V shed 4 bases, J shed 0 bases, and the junction held 5 bases outside the gene matches. Germline CDR1 and CDR2: SGHRS and YFSETQ. The CDR3 length is 15 residues. CDR3 in DNA: TGCGCCAGCAGCACCGGGACAGCTAGCACAGATACGCAGTATTTT. Translation: CASSTGTASTDTQYF.

The chain is built from TRBV5-1 and TRBJ2-7; D is undetermined. The length of the CDR3 is 14 residues. V dropped 2 bases and J dropped 0 bases, with 9 bases sitting between them. CDR1 and CDR2 from the germline V gene are SGHRS and YFSETQ. CDR3 bases: TGCGCCAGCAGCTTAGACGCAGACTCCTACGAGCAGTACGTC. This encodes CASSLDADSYEQYV.

V is TRBV6-5 and J is TRBJ1-1, with D perhaps matching TRBD1 (6 bases). Germline V gene data show CDR1 as MNHEY and CDR2 as SVGAGI. CDR3 size: 15 residues. The V gene lost 7 bases and the J gene lost 5 bases, with 20 bases spanning the gap. CDR3 residues: CASIKTGIELTEAFF. Here the CDR3 DNA reads TGTGCCAGCATTAAGACAGGAATCGAGTTGACTGAAGCTTTCTTT.

The table lists this clonotype with a few counts. CDR3 amino acids: CASSYGVSTEAFF. CDR3 coding DNA: TGTGCCAGCAGTTACGGGGTGAGCACTGAAGCTTTCTTT. The chain couples TRBV6-5 to TRBJ1-1; D is unresolved. V was clipped by 2 bases and J by 4 bases, with 8 bases between them. Germline loops: CDR1 MNHEY, CDR2 SVGAGI. The CDR3 is 13 residues long.

Note on this clonotype: A read error may be the cause here, since a much bigger clone is one base away. The chain uses TRBV10-3 and TRBJ2-5; possibly TRBD2 for D (6 bases). This CDR3 is 12 amino acids long. Germline CDR1 and CDR2: ENHRY and SYGVKD. CDR3 DNA: TGTGTCATCAGTGGAGGGAAAGAGACCCAGTACTTC. Amino acids: CVISGGKETQYF.

This chain uses TRBV5-1 with TRBJ2-1, with 7 bases matching TRBD2. V shed 4 bases and J 3 bases; nucleotides not matched to a gene: 10. The CDR3 totals 16 residues. CDR1 and CDR2 (germline): SGHRS, YFSETQ. The CDR3 reads CASSLMGGVNYNEQFF. The CDR3 nucleotides are TGCGCCAGCAGCCTAATGGGGGGGGTCAACTACAATGAGCAGTTCTTC.

This clonotype was seen at least ten times. This rearrangement joins TRBV12-3 or TRBV12-4 to TRBJ2-2; no definite D call. This CDR3 is 13 amino acids long. V was pared by 2 bases and J by 1 base, with 2 bases between. The CDR3 here is CASSLRNTGELFF. The DNA for the CDR3 is TGTGCCAGCAGTTTAAGGAACACCGGGGAGCTGTTTTTT.

DNA of the CDR3: TGTGCCAGCAGCAATAGCGGGAGGGCCCAGTACTTC. Its protein product is CASSNSGRAQYF. J is TRBJ2-5 and V is TRBV7-2, with 11 bases lining up with TRBD2. The germline gives CDR1 SGHTA, CDR2 FQGNSA. V shed 5 bases, J shed 9 bases, and the junction held 2 bases outside the gene matches. The CDR3 length is 12 residues.

This clonotype has only a few counts. One end of the junction varies from germline; a read error may be responsible. The rearrangement links TRBV4-1 to TRBJ1-2; TRBD1 matches at 9 bases. This CDR3 region has 14 residues. The germline gives CDR1 MGHRA, CDR2 YSYEKL. CDR3 amino acids: CASGQQGADYGYTF. CDR3 nucleotides: TGCGCCAGCGGCCAACAGGGGGCAGACTATGGCTACACCTTC.